These 13 T cell receptor beta chains were sequenced from one sample in a study of blood T cell repertoires in COVID-19. Assay used: immunoSEQ multiplex PCR; TCRdb lists only in-frame clones, some missing. This repertoire shows approximately 200,000 clones, less than 85% found once; its top ten account for roughly 3.2%. Sequencing was performed on PBMCs or T cells enriched from blood (not recorded which). These receptors came from a woman aged 30 to 39 who had recovered from COVID-19.

The chain couples TRBV18 to TRBJ1-1, with D perhaps TRBD1 (6 bases). V was pared by 3 bases and J by 3 bases, with 20 bases between. The germline V gene has CDR1 KGHSH and CDR2 LQKENI. CDR3 length: 17 amino acids. The CDR3 DNA sequence: TGTGCCAGCTCACCGACTTCAGGGGCGCTTTTGTACACTGAAGCTTTCTTT. Protein product: CASSPTSGALLYTEAFF. Complete variable domain (other parts from reference TRBV18 and TRBJ1-1): NAGVMQNPRHLVRRRGQEARLRCSPMKGHSHVYWYRQLPEEGLKFMVYLQKENIIDESGMPKERFSAEFPKEGPSILRIQQVVRGDSAAYFCASSPTSGALLYTEAFFGQGTRLTVV.

V gene TRBV6-5 combines with J gene TRBJ1-2; D call uncertain. Trimming cost V 1 base and J 6 bases, with 15 bases left between them. Looked up from germline, CDR1 is MNHEY and CDR2 is SVGAGI. The CDR3 has 15 amino acids. The CDR3 loop is CASSYYAGWGDGYTF. DNA of the CDR3: TGTGCCAGCAGTTACTACGCGGGGTGGGGTGATGGCTACACCTTC.

This chain uses TRBV7-2 with TRBJ2-7; D is perhaps TRBD1 (5 bases). Germline V gene lookup returns CDR1 SGHTA and CDR2 FQGNSA. The CDR3 length is 14 residues. V lost 1 base to trimming and J lost 1 base, with 8 bases between them. CDR3 DNA: TGTGCCAGCAGCTTAGGGGGCTTGTCCTACGAGCAGTACTTC. It encodes CASSLGGLSYEQYF. Full variable domain (outside the CDR3, taken from reference TRBV7-2 and TRBJ2-7): GAGVSQSPSNKVTEKGKDVELRCDPISGHTALYWYRQSLGQGLEFLIYFQGNSAPDKSGLPSDRFSAERTGGSVSTLTIQRTQQEDSAVYLCASSLGGLSYEQYFGPGTRLTVT.

The rearrangement links TRBV19 to TRBJ2-2; 9 positions match TRBD2. Germline-derived CDR1 and CDR2 are LNHDA and SQIVND (reference sequence). The V gene end was trimmed by 4 bases and the J gene end by 7 bases; junction bases not matched to a gene: 10. The CDR3 runs 16 residues. The CDR3, as DNA: TGTGCCAGTAGTAGGCCCACGCGGGAGGGGGTCGGGGAGCTGTTTTTT. Its protein product is CASSRPTREGVGELFF.

Ten or more counts support this clone. The V and J genes are TRBV7-2 and TRBJ2-7; 10 nucleotides match TRBD2. This CDR3 is 18 amino acids long. The germline CDR1 and CDR2 sequences are SGHTA and FQGNSA. The V and J ends lost 4 bases and 2 bases, in that order; junction bases with no gene match: 14. The chain's CDR3 is CASSSTFGLAASTYEQYF. The CDR3 coding sequence is TGTGCCAGCAGCTCTACCTTTGGACTAGCGGCTTCGACCTACGAGCAGTACTTC.

Turning to this clone: Other DNA sequences of this sample code for an identical CDR3. The chain has TRBV5-8 and TRBJ1-3; D uncertain. Germline lookup yields CDR1 SGHTS and CDR2 YDEGEE. V lost 0 bases and J 4 bases, leaving 11 bases between the germline ends. The CDR3 contains 15 residues. The CDR3 reads CASSLVGRSGNTIYF. Written as DNA, the CDR3 is TGTGCCAGCAGCTTGGTGGGCCGAAGCGGAAACACCATATATTTT. Supplemented by reference TRBV5-8 and TRBJ1-3, the full variable domain reads EAGVTQSPTHLIKTRGQQATLRCSPISGHTSVYWYQQALGLGLQFLLWYDEGEERNRGNFPPRFSGRQFPNYSSELNVNALELEDSALYLCASSLVGRSGNTIYFGEGSWLTVV.

The V and J genes are TRBV21-1 and TRBJ2-1; the table's D call, TRBD2, was not checked against the DNA. TRBV21-1 is recorded as a pseudogene. The CDR3 is 20 residues long. CDR3 amino acids: CASSTDNRRLAVSSYNEQFF. The CDR3 nucleotides read TGTGCCAGCAGCACTGATAACAGGAGACTAGCGGTCAGCTCCTACAATGAGCAGTTCTTC.

Only one count was recorded for this clone. Here the CDR3 DNA reads TGTGCCAGCAGTTTCACGGACTACACTGAAGCTTTCTTT. It is translated as CASSFTDYTEAFF. The gene calls are TRBV6-5 and TRBJ1-1; D is uncertain. From germline, CDR1 is MNHEY and CDR2 SVGAGI. The CDR3 has 13 residues. Trimming stripped 4 bases from V and 3 bases from J, with 9 bases between.

V gene TRBV19 combines with J gene TRBJ1-6; TRBD1 matches at 9 bases. Germline lookup yields CDR1 LNHDA and CDR2 SQIVND (reference sequence). V was clipped by 6 bases and J by 12 bases; unmatched bases: 6. The CDR3 sequence is 13 residues long. CDR3 bases: TGTGCCAGTAGCAGGACAGGGGCCAAACCCCTCCACTTT. Translation gives CASSRTGAKPLHF.

The V and J genes are TRBV28 and TRBJ2-7; 9 bases align to TRBD1. The CDR3 is 15 residues long. CDR1 is MDHEN and CDR2 is SYDVKM in the germline V gene. Unmatched junction bases numbered 11, after V lost 7 bases and J lost 4 bases. The CDR3 DNA reads TGTGCCAGCACCTCCACCGGGACAGGGAATTACGAGCAGTACTTC. Amino acid sequence: CASTSTGTGNYEQYF.

The chain combines TRBV14 with TRBJ2-5; TRBD2 aligns across 8 bases. Trimming removed 4 bases from V and 5 bases from J; junction bases left unmatched: 12. This CDR3 is built from 16 residues. Germline V gene data show CDR1 as SGHDN and CDR2 as FVKESK. The CDR3 protein is CASSPMFAGGDETQYF. The CDR3 coding sequence is TGTGCCAGCAGCCCCATGTTTGCGGGGGGCGATGAGACCCAGTACTTC.

The chain combines TRBV7-9 with TRBJ1-2; no clear D gene. Trimming cost V 4 bases and J 7 bases, with 16 bases left between them. Germline V gene data show CDR1 as SEHNR and CDR2 as FQNEAQ (reference sequence). The CDR3 extends over 14 amino acids. CDR3 protein: CASSWQQTDLGYTF. The CDR3, as DNA: TGTGCCAGCAGCTGGCAACAGACCGACCTTGGCTACACCTTC. The full variable domain, completed using reference TRBV7-9 and TRBJ1-2, is DTGVSQNPRHKITKRGQNVTFRCDPISEHNRLYWYRQTLGQGPEFLTYFQNEAQLEKSRLLSDRFSAERPKGSFSTLEIQRTEQGDSAMYLCASSWQQTDLGYTFGSGTRLTVV.

The sample holds one count of this clone. The gene calls are TRBV7-9 and TRBJ2-3; 10 bases are shared with TRBD2. V was pared by 3 bases and J by 9 bases, with 9 bases of the junction left unmatched. The CDR3 runs 15 residues. Germline CDR1 is SEHNR and CDR2 is FQNEAQ (reference sequence). The CDR3 DNA follows: TGTGCCAGCAGCTTTTTAGCGGGGGGCCTTGGGACGCAGTATTTT. This sequence encodes CASSFLAGGLGTQYF.